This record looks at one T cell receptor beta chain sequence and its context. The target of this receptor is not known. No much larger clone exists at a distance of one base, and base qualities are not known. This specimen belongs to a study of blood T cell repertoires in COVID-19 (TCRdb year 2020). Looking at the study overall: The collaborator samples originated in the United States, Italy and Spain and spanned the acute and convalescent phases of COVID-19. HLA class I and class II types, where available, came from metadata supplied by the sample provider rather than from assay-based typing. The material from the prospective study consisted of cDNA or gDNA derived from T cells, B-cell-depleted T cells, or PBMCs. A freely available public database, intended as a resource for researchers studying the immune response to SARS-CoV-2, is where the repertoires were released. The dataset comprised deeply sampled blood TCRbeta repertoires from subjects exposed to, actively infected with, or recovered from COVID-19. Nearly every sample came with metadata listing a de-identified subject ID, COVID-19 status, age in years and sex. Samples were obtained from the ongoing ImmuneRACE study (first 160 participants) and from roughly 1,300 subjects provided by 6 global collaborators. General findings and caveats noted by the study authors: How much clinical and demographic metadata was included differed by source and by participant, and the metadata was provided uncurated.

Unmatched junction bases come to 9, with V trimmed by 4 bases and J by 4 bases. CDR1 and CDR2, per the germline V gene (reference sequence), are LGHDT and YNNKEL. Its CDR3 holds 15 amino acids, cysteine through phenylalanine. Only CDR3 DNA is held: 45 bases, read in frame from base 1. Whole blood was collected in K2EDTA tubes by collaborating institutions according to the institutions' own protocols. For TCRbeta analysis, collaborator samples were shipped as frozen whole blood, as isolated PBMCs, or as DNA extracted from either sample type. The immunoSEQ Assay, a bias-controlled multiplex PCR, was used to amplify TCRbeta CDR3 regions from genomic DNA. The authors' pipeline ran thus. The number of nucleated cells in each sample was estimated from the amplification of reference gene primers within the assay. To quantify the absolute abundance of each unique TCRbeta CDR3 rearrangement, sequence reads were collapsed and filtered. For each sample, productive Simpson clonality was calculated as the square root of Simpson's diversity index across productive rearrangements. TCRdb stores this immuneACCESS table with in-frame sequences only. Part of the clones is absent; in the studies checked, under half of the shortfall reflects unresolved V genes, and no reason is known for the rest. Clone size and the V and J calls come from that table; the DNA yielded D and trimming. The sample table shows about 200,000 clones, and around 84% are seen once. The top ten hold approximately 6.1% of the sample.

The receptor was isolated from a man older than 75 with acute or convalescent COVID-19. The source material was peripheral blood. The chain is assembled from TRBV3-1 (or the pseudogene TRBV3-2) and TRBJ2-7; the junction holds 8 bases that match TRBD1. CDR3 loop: CASSPRDRGTYEQYF. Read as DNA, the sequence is TGTGCCAGCAGCCCCCGAGACAGGGGTACGTACGAGCAGTACTTC.